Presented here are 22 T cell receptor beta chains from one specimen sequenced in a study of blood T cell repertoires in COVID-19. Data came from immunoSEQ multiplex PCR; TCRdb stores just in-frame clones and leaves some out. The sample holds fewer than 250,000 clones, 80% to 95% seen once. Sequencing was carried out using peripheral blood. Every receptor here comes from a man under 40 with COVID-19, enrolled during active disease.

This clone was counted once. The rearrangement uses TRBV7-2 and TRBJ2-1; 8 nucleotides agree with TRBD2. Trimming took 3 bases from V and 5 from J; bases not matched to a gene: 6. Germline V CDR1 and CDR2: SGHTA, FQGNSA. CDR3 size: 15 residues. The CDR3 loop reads CASSLGAGGNNEQFF. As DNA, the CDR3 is TGTGCCAGCAGCTTGGGCGCGGGGGGAAACAATGAGCAGTTCTTC.

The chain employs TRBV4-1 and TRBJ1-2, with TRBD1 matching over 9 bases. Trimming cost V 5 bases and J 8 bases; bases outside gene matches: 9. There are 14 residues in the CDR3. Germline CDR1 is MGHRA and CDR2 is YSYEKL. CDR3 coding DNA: TGCGCCAGCAGCGATCTACAGGGGGCGCGGGGCTACACCTTC. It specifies CASSDLQGARGYTF.

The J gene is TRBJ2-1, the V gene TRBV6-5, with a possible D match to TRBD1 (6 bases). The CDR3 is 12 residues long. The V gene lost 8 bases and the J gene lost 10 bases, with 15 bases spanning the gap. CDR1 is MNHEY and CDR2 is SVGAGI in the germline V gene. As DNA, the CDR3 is TGTGCCAGCGGAAAACAGGGACGGGAGCAGTTCTTC. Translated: CASGKQGREQFF.

CDR3: CASTRRVGENEAFF. CDR3 coding DNA: TGTGCCAGCACTCGCCGCGTTGGTGAGAATGAAGCTTTCTTT. The chain employs TRBV19 and TRBJ1-1; D gene unclear. CDR1 is LNHDA and CDR2 is SQIVND in the germline V gene (reference sequence). V was pared by 9 bases and J by 7 bases, with 21 bases between. This CDR3 is 14 amino acids long. The full variable domain, with the rest looked up from reference TRBV19 and TRBJ1-1, is DGGITQSPKYLFRKEGQNVTLSCEQNLNHDAMYWYRQDPGQGLRLIYYSQIVNDFQKGDIAEGYSVSREKKESFPLTVTSAQKNPTAFYLCASTRRVGENEAFFGQGTRLTVV.

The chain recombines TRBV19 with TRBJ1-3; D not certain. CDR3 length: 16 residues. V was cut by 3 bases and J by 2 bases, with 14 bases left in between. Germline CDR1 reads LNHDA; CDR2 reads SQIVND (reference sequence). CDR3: CASSMLPGPPGNTIYF. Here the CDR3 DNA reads TGTGCCAGTAGTATGCTTCCAGGCCCCCCTGGAAACACCATATATTTT.

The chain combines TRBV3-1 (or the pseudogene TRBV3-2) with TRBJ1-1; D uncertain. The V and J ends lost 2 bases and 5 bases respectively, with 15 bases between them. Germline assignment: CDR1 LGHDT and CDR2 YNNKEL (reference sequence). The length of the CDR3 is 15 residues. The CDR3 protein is CASSQLAGSGTEAFF. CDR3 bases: TGTGCCAGCAGCCAACTTGCAGGTTCGGGGACTGAAGCTTTCTTT.

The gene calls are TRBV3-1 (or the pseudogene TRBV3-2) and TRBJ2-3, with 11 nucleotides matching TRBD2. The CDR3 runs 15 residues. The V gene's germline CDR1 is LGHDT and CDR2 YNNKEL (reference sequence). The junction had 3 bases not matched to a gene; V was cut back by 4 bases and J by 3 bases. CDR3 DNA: TGTGCCAGCAGCCGTTGGACTAGCGGGACAGATACGCAGTATTTT. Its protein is CASSRWTSGTDTQYF.

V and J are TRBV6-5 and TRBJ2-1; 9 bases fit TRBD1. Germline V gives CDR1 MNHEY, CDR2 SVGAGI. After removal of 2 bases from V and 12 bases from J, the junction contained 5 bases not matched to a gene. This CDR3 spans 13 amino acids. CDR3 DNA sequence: TGTGCCAGCAGTTACAAGACAGGGGGACTGCAGTTCTTC. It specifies CASSYKTGGLQFF.

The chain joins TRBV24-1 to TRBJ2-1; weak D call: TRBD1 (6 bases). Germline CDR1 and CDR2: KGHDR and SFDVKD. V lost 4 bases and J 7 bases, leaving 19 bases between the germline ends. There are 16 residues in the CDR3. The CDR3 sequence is CATSDTPGPGTNEQFF. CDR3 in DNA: TGTGCCACCAGTGACACTCCCGGACCGGGGACAAATGAGCAGTTCTTC.

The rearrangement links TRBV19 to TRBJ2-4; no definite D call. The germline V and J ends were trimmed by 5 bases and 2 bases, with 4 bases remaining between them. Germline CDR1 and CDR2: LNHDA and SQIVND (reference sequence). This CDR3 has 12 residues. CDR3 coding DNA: TGTGCCAGTAGTTCTTCCAAAAACATTCAGTACTTC. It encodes CASSSSKNIQYF.

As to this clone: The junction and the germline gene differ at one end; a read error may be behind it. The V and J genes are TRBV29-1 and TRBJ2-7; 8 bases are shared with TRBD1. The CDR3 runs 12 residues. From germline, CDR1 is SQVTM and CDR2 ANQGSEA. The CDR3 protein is CSVEGQGSEQYF. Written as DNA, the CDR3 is TGCAGCGTAGAAGGACAGGGTAGCGAGCAGTACTTC.

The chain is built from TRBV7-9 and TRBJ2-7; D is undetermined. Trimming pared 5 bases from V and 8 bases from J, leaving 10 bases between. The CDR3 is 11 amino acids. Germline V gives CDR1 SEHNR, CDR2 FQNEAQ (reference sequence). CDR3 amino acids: CASSDDIQQYF. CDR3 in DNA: TGTGCCAGCAGCGATGACATTCAGCAGTACTTC.

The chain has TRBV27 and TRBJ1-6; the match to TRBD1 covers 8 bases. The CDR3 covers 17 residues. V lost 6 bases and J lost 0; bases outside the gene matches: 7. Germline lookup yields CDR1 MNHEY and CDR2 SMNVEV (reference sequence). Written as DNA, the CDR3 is TGTGCCAGCAGCCAGGGGGCGGGGAGCTCCTATAATTCACCCCTCCACTTT. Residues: CASSQGAGSSYNSPLHF.

The CDR3 loop is CASSTTDGSSGNTIYF. CDR3 DNA sequence: TGTGCCAGCAGCACGACGGACGGGAGCTCTGGAAACACCATATATTTT. The chain recombines TRBV9 with TRBJ1-3; D remains ambiguous. CDR3 size: 16 residues. The V gene's germline CDR1 is SGDLS and CDR2 YYNGEE. V was shortened by 4 bases and J by 0 bases, with 14 bases between the two germline ends.

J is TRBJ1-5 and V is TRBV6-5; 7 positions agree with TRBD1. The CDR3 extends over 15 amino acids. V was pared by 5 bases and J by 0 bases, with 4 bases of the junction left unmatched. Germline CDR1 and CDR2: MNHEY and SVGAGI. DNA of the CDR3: TGTGCCAGCAGTCAACAGGGGAATAGCAATCAGCCCCAGCATTTT. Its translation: CASSQQGNSNQPQHF.

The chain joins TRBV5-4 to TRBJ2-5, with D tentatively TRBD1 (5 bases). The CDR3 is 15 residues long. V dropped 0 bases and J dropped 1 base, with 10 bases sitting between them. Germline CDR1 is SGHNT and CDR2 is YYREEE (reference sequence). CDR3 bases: TGTGCCAGCAGCTTGGAGCGACAGCGCCAAGAGACCCAGTACTTC. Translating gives CASSLERQRQETQYF.

CDR3 amino acids: CASSGSLSVDTQYF. Written as DNA, the CDR3 is TGTGCCAGCAGCGGGTCCTTGTCAGTCGATACGCAGTATTTT. This chain connects TRBV9 to TRBJ2-3; D gene uncertain. The CDR3 length is 14 residues. V lost 3 bases and J lost 6, with 14 bases in between. Germline-derived CDR1 and CDR2 are SGDLS and YYNGEE. Using reference TRBV9 and TRBJ2-3 for the parts outside the CDR3, the full variable domain is DSGVTQTPKHLITATGQRVTLRCSPRSGDLSVYWYQQSLDQGLQFLIQYYNGEERAKGNILERFSAQQFPDLHSELNLSSLELGDSALYFCASSGSLSVDTQYFGPGTRLTVL.

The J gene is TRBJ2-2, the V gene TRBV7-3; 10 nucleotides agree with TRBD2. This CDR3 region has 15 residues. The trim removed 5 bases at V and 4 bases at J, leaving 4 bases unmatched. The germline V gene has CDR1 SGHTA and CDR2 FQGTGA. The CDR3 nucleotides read TGTGCCAGCAGCACTAGCGGGGAGGTCACCGGGGAGCTGTTTTTT. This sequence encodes CASSTSGEVTGELFF.

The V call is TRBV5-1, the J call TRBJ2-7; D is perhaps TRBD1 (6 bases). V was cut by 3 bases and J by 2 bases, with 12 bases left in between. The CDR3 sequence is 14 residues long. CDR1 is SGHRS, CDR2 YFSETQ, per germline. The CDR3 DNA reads TGCGCCAGCAGCTACAGGGCACAGACCTACGAGCAGTACTTC. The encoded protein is CASSYRAQTYEQYF.

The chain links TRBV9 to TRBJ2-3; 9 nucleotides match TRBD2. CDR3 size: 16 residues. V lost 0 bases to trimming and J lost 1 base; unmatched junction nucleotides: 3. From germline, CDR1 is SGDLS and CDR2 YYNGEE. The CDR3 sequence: CASSVGVAGGTDTQYF. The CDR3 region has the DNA TGTGCCAGCAGCGTAGGGGTAGCGGGGGGCACAGATACGCAGTATTTT.

DNA of the CDR3: TGTGCCAGTAGTATAGACCTTAGACTAGACGGCACAGATACGCAGTATTTT. Encoded protein: CASSIDLRLDGTDTQYF. This chain joins TRBV19 and TRBJ2-3, with a possible D match to TRBD2 (6 bases). V was pared by 0 bases and J by 1 base, with 14 bases between. The CDR3 contains 17 residues. Germline loops: CDR1 LNHDA, CDR2 SQIVND (reference sequence).

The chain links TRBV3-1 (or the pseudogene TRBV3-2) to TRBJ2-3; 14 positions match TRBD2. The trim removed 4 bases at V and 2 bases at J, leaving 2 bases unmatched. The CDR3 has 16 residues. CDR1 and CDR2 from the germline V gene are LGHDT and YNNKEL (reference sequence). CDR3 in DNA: TGTGCCAGCAGCCGGGGACTAGCGGGGGCCACAGATACGCAGTATTTT. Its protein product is CASSRGLAGATDTQYF.